This T cell receptor (beta chain) was sequenced in a study of cytomegalovirus exposure and HLA in healthy donors. Assay used: immunoSEQ multiplex PCR; TCRdb lists only in-frame clones, some missing. This sample has more than 100,000 clones, with almost 90% found just once. V dropped 0 bases and J dropped 2 bases, with 11 bases sitting between them. Germline V CDR1 and CDR2: SGHNT, YYREEE (reference sequence). The CDR3 covers 15 residues. A single count supports this clone. V gene TRBV5-4 combines with J gene TRBJ2-5; weak D call: TRBD2 (5 bases). The source material was PBMCs. The TCR sequence derives from a man aged 25 to 40 in good health and CMV-seronegative. In DNA, the CDR3 is TGTGCCAGCAGCTTGGCCCTAGCCGGGCAAGAGACCCAGTACTTC. Translated, it gives CASSLALAGQETQYF.